This TCR beta chain was retrieved from a study of cytomegalovirus exposure and HLA in healthy donors. Looking at the study overall: Roughly 80% of some 390 genotyped donors fell in the Caucasian-associated ancestry cluster.

The PCR used 60 Vbeta and 13 Jbeta primers. The table came from immunoSEQ multiplex PCR; TCRdb's copy has only in-frame clones and leaves some out. The table has 90,000 to 100,000 clones, 69% seen once. V was clipped by 5 bases and J by 2 bases, with 13 bases between them. The CDR3 has 15 amino acids. CDR1 and CDR2 from the germline V gene are SNHLY and FYNNEI. This clone was detected only a few times. The chain combines TRBV2 with TRBJ2-4; perhaps TRBD1 as D (6 bases). This clonotype originated in a female donor in good health and CMV-seronegative. The specimen was PBMCs. Here the CDR3 reads CASSPGETPKNIQYF. The CDR3 DNA follows: TGTGCCAGCAGTCCAGGGGAGACGCCCAAAAACATTCAGTACTTC.